What follows is one T cell receptor (beta chain) and its context. Clones were read by immunoSEQ multiplex PCR, and TCRdb kept only the in-frame ones, dropping some. The table records fewer than 1,400 clones, roughly 97% of them present only once. These data are taken from a study of T cell clonotyping in hematopoietic cell transplantation. V gave up 5 bases and J gave up 3 bases; unmatched junction bases: 5. Germline V gives CDR1 SEHNR, CDR2 FQNEAQ (reference sequence). This CDR3 region has 14 residues. The starting material was PBMCs, obtained 30 days after allogeneic stem cell transplant. The TCR was taken from a male patient younger than 35 who had an allogeneic stem cell transplant from a related donor, so the T cells may come from the graft donor. Some clones in this sample may be carry-over from other donors' samples. The chain combines TRBV7-9 with TRBJ1-1; 8 bases are shared with TRBD1. The CDR3 protein is CASSGQGKDTEAFF. CDR3 DNA: TGTGCCAGCAGCGGACAGGGAAAGGACACTGAAGCTTTCTTT. Drawing the rest from reference TRBV7-9 and TRBJ1-1, the complete variable domain is DTGVSQNPRHKITKRGQNVTFRCDPISEHNRLYWYRQTLGQGPEFLTYFQNEAQLEKSRLLSDRFSAERPKGSFSTLEIQRTEQGDSAMYLCASSGQGKDTEAFFGQGTRLTVV.